This TCR beta chain was retrieved from a study of blood T cells in healthy people across ages. The use of a sample-barcoded 5' primer and a J-beta primer mix characterized a second PCR of about 7 to 12 cycles. Each TCR beta cDNA got a 12-nucleotide random molecular identifier. In TCRdb, the 5' RACE reads were re-called with MiXCR into one record per CDR3 protein. The sample yields about 620,000 distinct CDR3 sequences, 21% seen once. Notes on this clonotype: A much larger clone differs by one base, so this may be a read error.

Every sample gave at least 6 micrograms of total RNA when it was extracted. The sample comprised blood. This sequence originates from a man between 70 and 80 years old in good health.

CDR3 loop: CACSPLQGGETQYF. CDR3 nucleotides: TGTGCCTGCAGTCCCCTCCAGGGAGGCGAGACCCAGTACTTC. The rearrangement joins TRBV6-5 to TRBJ2-5; D may be TRBD2 (6 bases). Germline loops: CDR1 MNHEY, CDR2 SVGAGI. The CDR3 loop spans 14 amino acids.